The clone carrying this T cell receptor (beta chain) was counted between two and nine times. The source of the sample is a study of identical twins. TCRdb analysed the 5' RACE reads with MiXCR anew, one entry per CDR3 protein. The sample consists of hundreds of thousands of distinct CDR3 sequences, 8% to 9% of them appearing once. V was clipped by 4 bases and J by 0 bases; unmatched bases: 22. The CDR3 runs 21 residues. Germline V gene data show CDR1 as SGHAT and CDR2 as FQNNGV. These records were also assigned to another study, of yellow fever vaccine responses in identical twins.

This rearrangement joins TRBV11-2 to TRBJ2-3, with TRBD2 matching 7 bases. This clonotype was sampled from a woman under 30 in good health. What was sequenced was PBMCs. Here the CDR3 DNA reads TGTGCCAGCAGCTGGGGGTTCAGTTTTGAGGGAGGGATCGCCAGCACAGATACGCAGTATTTT. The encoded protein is CASSWGFSFEGGIASTDTQYF.